The 23 T cell receptor beta chains below all came from one sample that was sequenced in a study of cytomegalovirus exposure and HLA in healthy donors. The PCR made use of 60 Vbeta and 13 Jbeta primers. The protocol was immunoSEQ multiplex PCR, while the TCRdb copy is restricted to in-frame clones and leaves out a portion. The table shows roughly 160,000 clones, with roughly 80% occurring only once. The sample was PBMCs. The receptors stem from a male donor in good health and CMV-seropositive.

This chain connects TRBV18 to TRBJ2-7, with D hard to call. CDR1 and CDR2 (germline): KGHSH, LQKENI. This CDR3 is built from 15 residues. V was shortened by 0 bases and J by 4 bases, with 13 bases between the two germline ends. Here the CDR3 reads CASSPPSTANYEQYF. Written as DNA, the CDR3 is TGTGCCAGCTCACCACCCTCCACAGCAAATTACGAGCAGTACTTC.

The rearrangement uses TRBV4-3 and TRBJ1-3; D uncertain. The CDR3 sequence is 16 residues long. Trimming stripped 0 bases from V and 1 base from J, with 10 bases between. Germline V lookup: CDR1 LGHNA, CDR2 YSLEER. The CDR3 sequence: CASSQDFRGSGNTIYF. The CDR3 bases are TGCGCCAGCAGCCAAGATTTCAGAGGATCTGGAAACACCATATATTTT.

V gene TRBV30 combines with J gene TRBJ2-4; 9 bases line up with TRBD2. The CDR3 consists of 14 residues. V shed 2 bases and J 12 bases; nucleotides not matched to a gene: 11. The germline CDR1 and CDR2 sequences are GTSNPN and SVGIG (reference sequence). CDR3 bases: TGTGCCTGGAGTCCGCTAGCGGGGTTCTCACGTCAGTACTTC. Translated, it gives CAWSPLAGFSRQYF.

With regard to this clone: Other nucleotide sequences from this sample produce the same CDR3. The chain uses TRBV6-5 and TRBJ1-1, with unresolved D. The length of the CDR3 is 13 residues. The germline gives CDR1 MNHEY, CDR2 SVGAGI. The V end lost 0 bases, the J end lost 1 base, and 3 bases lay between the germline ends. This chain's CDR3 is CASSYSRNTEAFF. The CDR3 nucleotides are TGTGCCAGCAGTTACTCCAGGAACACTGAAGCTTTCTTT.

The chain recombines TRBV7-2 with TRBJ2-2; tentatively, D is TRBD2 (6 bases). Germline V gives CDR1 SGHTA, CDR2 FQGNSA. V lost 1 base to trimming and J lost 2 bases, with 11 bases between them. The CDR3 is 16 amino acids. CDR3 region: CASSLVLAINTGELFF. CDR3 sequence (DNA): TGTGCCAGCAGCTTAGTTCTAGCGATTAACACCGGGGAGCTGTTTTTT.

Comment on this clone: This same CDR3 is encoded by further DNA sequences in the sample. This chain connects TRBV7-2 to TRBJ1-5, with D maybe TRBD1 (5 bases). The CDR3 is 15 amino acids. Germline values: CDR1 SGHTA, CDR2 FQGNSA. The V end lost 2 bases, the J end lost 1 base, and 9 bases lay between the germline ends. CDR3 amino acids: CASSLTGGSNQPQHF. As DNA, the CDR3 is TGTGCCAGCAGCTTAACGGGGGGGAGCAATCAGCCCCAGCATTTT.

The rearrangement joins TRBV6-5 to TRBJ2-7, with TRBD2 identical over 11 bases. Germline V gene data show CDR1 as MNHEY and CDR2 as SVGAGI. CDR3 length equals 16 residues. V lost 0 bases and J lost 2; bases outside the gene matches: 3. The CDR3 DNA reads TGTGCCAGCAGTTACTCTCAGACTAGCGGGACCTACGAGCAGTACTTC. Translating gives CASSYSQTSGTYEQYF.

This clone was seen only once. The rearrangement joins TRBV29-1 to TRBJ2-5, with D uncertain. Germline-derived CDR1 and CDR2 are SQVTM and ANQGSEA. This CDR3 contains 17 residues. The V end was cut by 6 bases, the J end by 2 bases, with 25 bases between. The DNA for the CDR3 is TGCAGCGTCCCGCGATTGTTTGTGGCCAGGCATCAAGAGACCCAGTACTTC. It specifies CSVPRLFVARHQETQYF.

V and J are TRBV28 and TRBJ2-7, with 8 nucleotides matching TRBD2. Germline lookup yields CDR1 MDHEN and CDR2 SYDVKM. The CDR3 spans 15 residues. V lost 9 bases to trimming and J lost 4 bases; unmatched junction nucleotides: 14. The CDR3 loop reads CASRPGVAGRYEQYF. The CDR3 DNA reads as TGTGCCAGTCGCCCCGGGGTAGCGGGAAGGTACGAGCAGTACTTC.

This clone showed up just once. V is TRBV7-8 and J is TRBJ2-2; no clear D. Trimming left V 4 bases short and J 6 bases short, with 9 bases between. Germline loops: CDR1 SGHVS, CDR2 FQNEAQ. This CDR3 has 13 amino acids. The CDR3 DNA reads as TGTGCCAGCAGCTCCTTATTCGCCGGGGAGCTGTTTTTT. This encodes CASSSLFAGELFF.

In nucleotides, the CDR3 is TGCGCCAGCAGCCAAATCGGGACAGCTTCCTACAATGAGCAGTTCTTC. Protein sequence: CASSQIGTASYNEQFF. The chain uses TRBV4-1 and TRBJ2-1; 7 bases are a match to TRBD1. CDR1 and CDR2 from the germline V gene are MGHRA and YSYEKL. The junction had 5 bases not matched to a gene; V was cut back by 2 bases and J by 1 base. There are 16 residues in the CDR3.

This chain uses TRBV28 with TRBJ1-4; D is possibly TRBD1 (5 bases). CDR3 length equals 14 residues. The germline V and J ends were trimmed by 3 bases and 3 bases, with 8 bases remaining between them. Germline lookup yields CDR1 MDHEN and CDR2 SYDVKM. DNA for the CDR3: TGTGCCAGCAGTTTGACAGTAGCTAATGAAAAACTGTTTTTT. Its protein is CASSLTVANEKLFF.

This clone was detected only once. The chain links TRBV6-5 to TRBJ2-7; possible D gene TRBD1, 6 bases. V lost 5 bases, J lost 2 bases, and 7 bases lay in between. This CDR3 has 12 residues. The germline CDR1 and CDR2 sequences are MNHEY and SVGAGI. CDR3 sequence (DNA): TGTGCCAGCAGTGACAGGACCTACGAGCAGTACTTC. Residues: CASSDRTYEQYF.

The rearrangement links TRBV11-2 to TRBJ1-2, with 8 bases fitting TRBD1. V was clipped by 0 bases and J by 6 bases; unmatched bases: 9. Germline CDR1 reads SGHAT; CDR2 reads FQNNGV. The CDR3 is made up of 16 amino acids. CDR3 amino acids: CASSLDRGQGANGYTF. The CDR3 DNA follows: TGTGCCAGCAGCTTAGACAGGGGCCAGGGGGCGAATGGCTACACCTTC.

The chain joins TRBV11-2 to TRBJ2-7; 7 bases fit TRBD2. From germline, CDR1 is SGHAT and CDR2 FQNNGV. Germline trimming cut 1 base from V and 2 bases from J; bases unmatched to any gene: 5. The CDR3 is made up of 15 amino acids. The CDR3 loop reads CASSLGTRSPYEQYF. In DNA, the CDR3 is TGTGCCAGCAGCTTAGGGACTAGGTCCCCCTACGAGCAGTACTTC.

The sample holds a few counts of this clone. The gene calls are TRBV5-1 and TRBJ1-2; D is possibly TRBD1 (6 bases). V was cut by 0 bases and J by 9 bases, with 27 bases left in between. Germline CDR1 is SGHRS and CDR2 is YFSETQ. This CDR3 spans 18 amino acids. The CDR3 sequence is CASSLDPSGTRAPESYTF. CDR3 DNA: TGCGCCAGCAGCTTGGACCCTTCCGGGACAAGGGCCCCCGAGAGCTACACCTTC.

DNA for the CDR3: TGTGCCAGCAGCCAAGACAGGGAGTATGGCTACACCTTC. The encoded protein is CASSQDREYGYTF. The chain couples TRBV5-4 to TRBJ1-2, with TRBD1 matching over 7 bases. CDR3 size: 13 residues. Germline CDR1 and CDR2: SGHNT and YYREEE (reference sequence). Trimming at V came to 4 bases and at J to 5 bases, leaving 5 bases not matched to a gene.

The V call is TRBV7-6, the J call TRBJ2-5; 12 bases line up with TRBD2. The germline gives CDR1 SGHVS, CDR2 FNYEAQ. CDR3 length: 14 amino acids. Unmatched junction bases numbered 1, after V lost 4 bases and J lost 4 bases. The CDR3 region has the DNA TGTGCCAGCAGCTCGGGACTAGCGGGAGAGACCCAGTACTTC. Translated, it gives CASSSGLAGETQYF.

A few counts support this clone. The chain recombines TRBV5-5 with TRBJ2-7, with 16 nucleotides matching TRBD2. In germline, CDR1 is SGHKS, CDR2 YYEKEE (reference sequence). The J segment lost 2 bases and the V segment lost 0 bases, leaving 2 bases of the junction unmatched. The CDR3 has 17 residues. The CDR3 region is CASSLAGTSGGAYEQYF. The CDR3 region has the DNA TGTGCCAGCAGCTTGGCCGGGACTAGCGGGGGGGCCTACGAGCAGTACTTC. Complete variable domain (other parts from reference TRBV5-5 and TRBJ2-7): DAGVTQSPTHLIKTRGQQVTLRCSPISGHKSVSWYQQVLGQGPQFIFQYYEKEERGRGNFPDRFSARQFPNYSSELNVNALLLGDSALYLCASSLAGTSGGAYEQYFGPGTRLTVT.

The chain combines TRBV28 with TRBJ1-4, with a possible D match to TRBD1 (6 bases). The CDR3 is 18 residues long. Looked up from germline, CDR1 is MDHEN and CDR2 is SYDVKM. V was cut by 6 bases and J by 3 bases, with 23 bases left in between. The CDR3 is CASRGGAQLLTANEKLFF. The CDR3 bases are TGTGCCAGCAGGGGGGGGGCGCAATTATTAACGGCTAATGAAAAACTGTTTTTT.

The chain employs TRBV28 and TRBJ1-2; D not resolved. The CDR3 length is 12 residues. Trimming pared 6 bases from V and 1 base from J, leaving 6 bases between. CDR1 is MDHEN and CDR2 is SYDVKM in the germline V gene. The CDR3 DNA sequence: TGTGCCAGCAGGCGGAGTAACTATGGCTACACCTTC. The encoded protein is CASRRSNYGYTF.

The sample holds one count of this clone. The rearrangement links TRBV7-2 to TRBJ2-1; 8 nucleotides match TRBD2. The V gene end was trimmed by 4 bases and the J gene end by 9 bases; junction bases not matched to a gene: 11. Per the germline V gene, CDR1 is SGHTA and CDR2 is FQGNSA. The CDR3 runs 15 residues. The CDR3 reads CASSSIAGGDGEQFF. The CDR3 DNA sequence: TGTGCCAGCAGCTCGATCGCGGGGGGTGATGGTGAGCAGTTCTTC.

The V call is TRBV7-2, the J call TRBJ2-5, with 11 bases identical to TRBD1. V lost 6 bases, J lost 5 bases, and 8 bases stayed unmatched. The CDR3 loop spans 15 amino acids. The germline V gene encodes CDR1 SGHTA and CDR2 FQGNSA. CDR3 bases: TGTGCCAGCAGTCAAGGACAGGGGGCAGGGGAGACCCAGTACTTC. It specifies CASSQGQGAGETQYF.